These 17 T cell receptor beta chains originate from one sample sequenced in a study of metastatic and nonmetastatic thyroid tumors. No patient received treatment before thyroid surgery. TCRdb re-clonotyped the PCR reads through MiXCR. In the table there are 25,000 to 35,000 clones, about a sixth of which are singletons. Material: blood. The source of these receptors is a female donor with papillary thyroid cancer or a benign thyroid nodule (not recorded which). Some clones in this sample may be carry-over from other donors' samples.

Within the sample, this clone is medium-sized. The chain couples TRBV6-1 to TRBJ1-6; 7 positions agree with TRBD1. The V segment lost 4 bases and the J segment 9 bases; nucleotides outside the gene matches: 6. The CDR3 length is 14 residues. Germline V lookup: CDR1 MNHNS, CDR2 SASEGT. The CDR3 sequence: CASSAGTAFSPLHF. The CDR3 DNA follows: TGTGCCAGCAGTGCCGGGACAGCCTTTTCACCCCTCCACTTT.

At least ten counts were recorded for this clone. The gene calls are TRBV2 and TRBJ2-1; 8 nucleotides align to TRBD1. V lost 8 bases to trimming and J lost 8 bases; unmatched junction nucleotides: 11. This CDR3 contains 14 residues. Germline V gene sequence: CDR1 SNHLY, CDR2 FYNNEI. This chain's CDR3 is CASQGTGGRDEQFF. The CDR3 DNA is TGTGCCAGCCAAGGGACAGGAGGGCGCGATGAGCAGTTCTTC.

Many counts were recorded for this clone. The CDR3 DNA sequence: TGTGCCAGCAGCTTAGACCGCTACAATGAGCAGTTCTTC. This encodes CASSLDRYNEQFF. This chain joins TRBV11-2 and TRBJ2-1; D remains ambiguous. The germline CDR1 and CDR2 sequences are SGHAT and FQNNGV. Trimming took 0 bases from V and 3 from J, leaving 3 bases between them. There are 13 residues in the CDR3.

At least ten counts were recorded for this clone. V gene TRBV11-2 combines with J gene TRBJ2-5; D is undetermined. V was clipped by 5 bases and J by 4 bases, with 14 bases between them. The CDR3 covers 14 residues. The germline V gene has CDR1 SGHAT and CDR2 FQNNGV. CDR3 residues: CASSVTGSGETQYF. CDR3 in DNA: TGTGCCAGCAGCGTAACCGGGTCAGGAGAGACCCAGTACTTC.

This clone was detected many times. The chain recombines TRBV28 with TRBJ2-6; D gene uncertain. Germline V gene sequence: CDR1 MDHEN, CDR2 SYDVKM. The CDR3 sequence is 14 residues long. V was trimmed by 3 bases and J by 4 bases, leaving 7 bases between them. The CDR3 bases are TGTGCCAGCAGTTTCAGCAGGGGGGCCAACGTCCTGACTTTC. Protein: CASSFSRGANVLTF.

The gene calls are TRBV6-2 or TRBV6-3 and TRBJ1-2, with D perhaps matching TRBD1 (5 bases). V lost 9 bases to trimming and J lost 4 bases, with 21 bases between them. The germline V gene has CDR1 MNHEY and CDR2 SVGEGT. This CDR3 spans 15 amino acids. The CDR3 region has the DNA TGTGCCAGTAGTCCATGGGCAGGGTTCTCCTATGGCTACACCTTC. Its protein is CASSPWAGFSYGYTF.

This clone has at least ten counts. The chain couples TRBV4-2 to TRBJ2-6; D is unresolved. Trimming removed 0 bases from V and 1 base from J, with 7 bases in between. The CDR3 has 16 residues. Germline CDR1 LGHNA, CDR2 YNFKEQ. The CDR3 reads CASSQDQTSGANVLTF. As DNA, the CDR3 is TGTGCCAGCAGCCAAGATCAAACGTCTGGGGCCAACGTCCTGACTTTC.

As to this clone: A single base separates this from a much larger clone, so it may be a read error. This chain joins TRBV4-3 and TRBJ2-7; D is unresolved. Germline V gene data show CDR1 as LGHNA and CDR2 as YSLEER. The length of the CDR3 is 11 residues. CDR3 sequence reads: CASSQDYEQYF. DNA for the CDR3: TGCGCCAGCAGTCAAGACTACGAGCAGTACTTC.

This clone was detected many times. CDR3: CASSEAQRTGTAADTQYF. DNA for the CDR3: TGTGCCAGCAGTGAGGCCCAACGGACAGGGACAGCGGCAGATACGCAGTATTTT. The chain uses TRBV6-1 and TRBJ2-3; 8 bases map to TRBD1. Germline CDR1 MNHNS, CDR2 SASEGT. The CDR3 totals 18 residues. J lost 4 bases, V lost 3 bases, and 15 bases had no gene match.

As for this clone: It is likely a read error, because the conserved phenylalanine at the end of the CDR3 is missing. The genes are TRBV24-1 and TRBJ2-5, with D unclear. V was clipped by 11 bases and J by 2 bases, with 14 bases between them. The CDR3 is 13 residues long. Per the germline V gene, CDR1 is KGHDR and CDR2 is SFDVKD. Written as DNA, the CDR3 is TGTGCCAAAGGGAACGGCGGACAAGAGACCCAGTACTCC. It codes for CAKGNGGQETQYS.

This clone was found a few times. This CDR3 reads CASSLHGNGLNTEAFF. The CDR3 bases are TGTGCCAGCAGCTTGCACGGGAATGGGTTGAACACTGAAGCTTTCTTT. The chain recombines TRBV5-6 with TRBJ1-1, with D unresolved. CDR3 size: 16 residues. The ends were cut back, 1 base at V and 0 bases at J, with 13 bases in the middle. Germline CDR1 SGHDT, CDR2 YYEEEE.

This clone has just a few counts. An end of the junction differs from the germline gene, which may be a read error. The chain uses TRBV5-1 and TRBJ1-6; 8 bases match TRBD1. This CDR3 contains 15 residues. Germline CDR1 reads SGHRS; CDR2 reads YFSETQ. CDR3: CASSLVDRDTEPLNF. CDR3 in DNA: TGCGCCAGCAGCTTGGTGGACAGGGACACTGAACCCCTCAACTTT.

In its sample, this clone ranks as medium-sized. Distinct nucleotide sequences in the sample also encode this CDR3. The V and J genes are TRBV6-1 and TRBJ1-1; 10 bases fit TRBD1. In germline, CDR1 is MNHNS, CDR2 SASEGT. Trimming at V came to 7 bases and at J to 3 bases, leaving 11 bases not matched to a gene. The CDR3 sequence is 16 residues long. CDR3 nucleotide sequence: TGTGCCAGCACACGCGGGACAGGGGTGGGCGACACTGAAGCTTTCTTT. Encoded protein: CASTRGTGVGDTEAFF.

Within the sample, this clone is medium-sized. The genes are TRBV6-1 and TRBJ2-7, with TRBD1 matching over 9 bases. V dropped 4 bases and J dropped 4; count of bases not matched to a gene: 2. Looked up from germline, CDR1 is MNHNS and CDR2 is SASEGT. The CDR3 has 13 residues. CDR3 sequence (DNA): TGTGCCAGCAGTGCCGGGACAGGGTACGAGCAGTACTTC. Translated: CASSAGTGYEQYF.

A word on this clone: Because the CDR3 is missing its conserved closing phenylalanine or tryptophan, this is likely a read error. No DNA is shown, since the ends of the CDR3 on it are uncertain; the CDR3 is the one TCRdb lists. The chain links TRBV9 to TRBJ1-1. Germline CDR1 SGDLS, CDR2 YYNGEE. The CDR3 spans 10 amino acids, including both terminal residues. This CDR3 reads CASTPGGYSL.

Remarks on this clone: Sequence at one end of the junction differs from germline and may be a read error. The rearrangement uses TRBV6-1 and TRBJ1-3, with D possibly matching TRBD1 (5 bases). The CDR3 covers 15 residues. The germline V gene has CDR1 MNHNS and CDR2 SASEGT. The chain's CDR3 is CASSRGAYSVNIIYF. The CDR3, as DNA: TGTGCCAGCAGTCGAGGGGCTTACTCTGTAAACATCATATATTTT.

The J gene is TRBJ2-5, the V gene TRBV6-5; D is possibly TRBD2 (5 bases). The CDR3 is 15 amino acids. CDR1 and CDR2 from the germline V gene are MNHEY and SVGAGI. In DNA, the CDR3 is TGTGCAATCAGTTACTCCCTTGGAGGTGGTGAGACCCAGTACTTC. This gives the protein CAISYSLGGGETQYF.